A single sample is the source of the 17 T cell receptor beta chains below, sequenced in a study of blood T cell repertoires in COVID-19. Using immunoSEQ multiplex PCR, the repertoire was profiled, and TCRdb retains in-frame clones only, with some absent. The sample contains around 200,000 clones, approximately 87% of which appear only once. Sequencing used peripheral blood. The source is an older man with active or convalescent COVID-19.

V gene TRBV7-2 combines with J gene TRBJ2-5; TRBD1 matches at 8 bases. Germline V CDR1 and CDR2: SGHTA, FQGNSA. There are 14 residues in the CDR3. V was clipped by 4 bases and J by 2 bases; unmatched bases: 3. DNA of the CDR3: TGTGCCAGCAGCTCTGGACAGGGACAAGAGACCCAGTACTTC. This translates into CASSSGQGQETQYF.

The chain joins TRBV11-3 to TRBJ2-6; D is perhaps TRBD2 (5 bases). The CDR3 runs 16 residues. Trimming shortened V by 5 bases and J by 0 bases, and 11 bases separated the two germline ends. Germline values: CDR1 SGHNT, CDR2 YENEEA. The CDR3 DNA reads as TGTGCCAGCAGCGGAGCCGGACTCTCTGGGGCCAACGTCCTGACTTTC. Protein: CASSGAGLSGANVLTF.

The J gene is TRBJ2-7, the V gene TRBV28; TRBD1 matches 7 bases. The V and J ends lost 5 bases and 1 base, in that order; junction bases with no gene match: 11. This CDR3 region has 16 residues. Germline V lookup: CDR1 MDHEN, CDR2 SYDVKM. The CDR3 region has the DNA TGTGCCAGCAGTCCCCGTAGGGGGCCAGGGTCCTACGAGCAGTACTTC. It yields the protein CASSPRRGPGSYEQYF.

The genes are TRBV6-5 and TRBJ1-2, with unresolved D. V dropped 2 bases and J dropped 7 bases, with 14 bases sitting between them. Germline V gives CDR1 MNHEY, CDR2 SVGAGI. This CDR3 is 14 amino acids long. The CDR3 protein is CASSYQAPTAGYTF. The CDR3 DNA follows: TGTGCCAGCAGTTACCAGGCCCCTACCGCTGGCTACACCTTC.

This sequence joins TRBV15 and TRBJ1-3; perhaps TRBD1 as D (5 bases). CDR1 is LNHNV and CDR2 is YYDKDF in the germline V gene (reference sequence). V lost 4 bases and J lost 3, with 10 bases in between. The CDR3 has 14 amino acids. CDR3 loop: CATSKPGVGNTIYF. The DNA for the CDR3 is TGTGCCACCAGCAAGCCGGGGGTTGGAAACACCATATATTTT.

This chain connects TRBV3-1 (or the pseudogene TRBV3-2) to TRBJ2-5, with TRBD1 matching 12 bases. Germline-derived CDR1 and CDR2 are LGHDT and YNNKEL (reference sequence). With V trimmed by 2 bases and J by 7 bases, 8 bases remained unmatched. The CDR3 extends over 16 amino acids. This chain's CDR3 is CASSQTSGQGAATQYF. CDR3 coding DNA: TGTGCCAGCAGCCAAACCTCGGGACAGGGGGCAGCGACCCAGTACTTC.

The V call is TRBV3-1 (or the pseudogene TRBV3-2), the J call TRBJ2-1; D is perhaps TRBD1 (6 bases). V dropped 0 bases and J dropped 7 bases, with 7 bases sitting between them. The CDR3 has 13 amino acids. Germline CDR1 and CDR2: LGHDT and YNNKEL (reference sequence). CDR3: CASSQDRGNEQFF. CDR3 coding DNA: TGTGCCAGCAGCCAAGACAGGGGTAATGAGCAGTTCTTC.

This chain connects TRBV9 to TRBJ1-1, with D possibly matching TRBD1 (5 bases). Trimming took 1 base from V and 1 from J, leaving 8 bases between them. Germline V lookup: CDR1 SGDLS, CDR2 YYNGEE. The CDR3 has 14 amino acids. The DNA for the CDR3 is TGTGCCAGCAGCGTAAGCAGGGAGAACACTGAAGCTTTCTTT. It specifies CASSVSRENTEAFF.

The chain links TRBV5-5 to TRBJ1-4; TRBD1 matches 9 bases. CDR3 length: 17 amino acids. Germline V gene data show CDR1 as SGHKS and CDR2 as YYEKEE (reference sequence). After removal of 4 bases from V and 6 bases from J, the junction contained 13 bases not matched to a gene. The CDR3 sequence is CASSSRLRDREDEKLFF. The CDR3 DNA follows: TGTGCCAGCAGCAGCCGCCTAAGGGACAGGGAAGATGAAAAACTGTTTTTT.

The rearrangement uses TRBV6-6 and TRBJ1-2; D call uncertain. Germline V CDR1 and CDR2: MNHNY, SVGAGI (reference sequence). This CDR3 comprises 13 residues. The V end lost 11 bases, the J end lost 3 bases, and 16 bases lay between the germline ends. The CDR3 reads CAAKPPGYYGYTF. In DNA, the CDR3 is TGTGCCGCCAAGCCTCCAGGCTACTATGGCTACACCTTC.

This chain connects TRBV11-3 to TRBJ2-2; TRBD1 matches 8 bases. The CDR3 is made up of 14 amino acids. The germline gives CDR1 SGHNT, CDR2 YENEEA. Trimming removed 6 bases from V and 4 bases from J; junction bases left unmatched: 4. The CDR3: CASSWTGSTGELFF. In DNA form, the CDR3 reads TGTGCCAGCAGTTGGACAGGGAGCACCGGGGAGCTGTTTTTT.

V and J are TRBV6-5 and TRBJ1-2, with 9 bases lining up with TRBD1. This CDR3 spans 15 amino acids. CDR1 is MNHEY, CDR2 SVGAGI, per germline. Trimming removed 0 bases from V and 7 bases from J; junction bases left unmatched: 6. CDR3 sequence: CASSYSRGQGRGYTF. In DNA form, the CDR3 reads TGTGCCAGCAGTTACTCGAGAGGACAGGGGCGTGGCTACACCTTC.

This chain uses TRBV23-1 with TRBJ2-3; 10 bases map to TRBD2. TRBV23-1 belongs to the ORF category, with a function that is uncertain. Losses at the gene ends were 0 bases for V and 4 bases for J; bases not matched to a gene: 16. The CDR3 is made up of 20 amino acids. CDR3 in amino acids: CASSQSASGRAYGAPDTQYF. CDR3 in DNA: TGCGCCAGCAGTCAATCGGCCAGCGGGAGGGCCTATGGTGCCCCAGATACGCAGTATTTT.

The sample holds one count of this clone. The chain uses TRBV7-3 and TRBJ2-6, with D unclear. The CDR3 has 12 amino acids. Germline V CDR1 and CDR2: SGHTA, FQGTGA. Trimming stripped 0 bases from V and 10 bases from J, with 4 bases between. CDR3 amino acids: CASSLTLNVLTF. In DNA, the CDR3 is TGTGCCAGCAGCTTAACATTAAACGTCCTGACTTTC.

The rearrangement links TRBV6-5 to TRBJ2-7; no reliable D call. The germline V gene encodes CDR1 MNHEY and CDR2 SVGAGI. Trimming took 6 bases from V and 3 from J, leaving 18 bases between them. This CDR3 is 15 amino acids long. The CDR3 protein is CASSADGPGLYEQYF. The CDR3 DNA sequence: TGTGCCAGCAGCGCCGACGGCCCAGGTCTCTACGAGCAGTACTTC.

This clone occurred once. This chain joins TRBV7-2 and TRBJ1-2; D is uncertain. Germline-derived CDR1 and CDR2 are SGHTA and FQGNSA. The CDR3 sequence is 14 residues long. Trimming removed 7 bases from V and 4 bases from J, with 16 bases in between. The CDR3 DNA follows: TGTGCCAGCACCCCCTTCAGTCGCACCTATGGCTACACCTTC. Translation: CASTPFSRTYGYTF.

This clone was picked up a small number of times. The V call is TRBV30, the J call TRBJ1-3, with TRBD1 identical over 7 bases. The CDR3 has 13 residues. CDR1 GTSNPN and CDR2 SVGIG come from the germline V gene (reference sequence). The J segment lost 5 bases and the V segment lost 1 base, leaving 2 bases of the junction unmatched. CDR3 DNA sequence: TGTGCCTGGAGTGGGGACAGAAGAAACACCATATATTTT. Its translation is CAWSGDRRNTIYF.